One sample yielded the 16 T cell receptor beta chains listed below, sequenced in a study of vaccination and CD4 T cells after COVID-19. These TCRs are of unknown antigen specificity. Sequencing of the DNA from cultured CD4+ T cells was carried out with the Oncomine TCR Beta short-read assay. TCRdb ran MiXCR on the PCR reads and lists one entry per CDR3 protein. The table includes around 6,400 distinct CDR3 sequences, 60% to 85% detected once. Treatment described: approximately 10-day PBMC culture with coronavirus spike peptide pools or control peptides (ViraFEST assay). Sequencing was carried out using CD4+ T cells from blood, cultured in vitro. Receptors originate from a human donor who had recovered from COVID-19.

V and J are TRBV2 and TRBJ2-2; D is unresolved. Germline V gene lookup returns CDR1 SNHLY and CDR2 FYNNEI. The length of the CDR3 is 13 residues. Trimming stripped 4 bases from V and 1 base from J, with 4 bases between. The CDR3 DNA reads as TGTGCCAGCAGTGTCGGGAACACCGGGGAGCTGTTTTTT. Its translation is CASSVGNTGELFF.

This rearrangement joins TRBV20-1 to TRBJ1-3, with D unresolved. The length of the CDR3 is 14 residues. V was trimmed by 1 base and J by 0 bases, leaving 7 bases between them. Per germline, CDR1 DFQATT and CDR2 SNEGSKA (reference sequence). CDR3 DNA sequence: TGCAGTGCTAGAGGAACTCTCTCTGGAAACACCATATATTTT. It specifies CSARGTLSGNTIYF.

This clonotype qualifies as large (0.1 to 1%). The J gene is TRBJ2-5, the V gene TRBV12-3 or TRBV12-4; D gene ambiguous. Trimming took 8 bases from V and 5 from J, leaving 15 bases between them. This CDR3 has 13 amino acids. In DNA form, the CDR3 reads TGTGCCAGCGGGAACTACGTTGGCGAGACCCAGTACTTC. Its translation is CASGNYVGETQYF.

The chain joins TRBV12-3 or TRBV12-4 to TRBJ2-3; no reliable D call. CDR3 length equals 15 residues. Deletions cut 1 base from V and 4 bases from J, with 12 bases between. The CDR3 sequence is CASSLVSSGADTQYF. The DNA of the CDR3 is TGTGCCAGCAGTTTAGTGTCTTCTGGGGCAGATACGCAGTATTTT.

The J gene is TRBJ1-1, the V gene TRBV4-1, with D perhaps TRBD1 (5 bases). CDR1 and CDR2 (germline): MGHRA, YSYEKL. This CDR3 has 16 residues. Trimming pared 4 bases from V and 0 bases from J, leaving 15 bases between. CDR3 amino acids: CASSLERQIMNTEAFF. The CDR3 coding sequence is TGCGCCAGCAGCCTCGAACGACAGATAATGAACACTGAAGCTTTCTTT.

This clonotype was recorded a few times. The chain combines TRBV7-2 with TRBJ2-7; D might be TRBD2 (6 bases). The ends were cut back, 1 base at V and 3 bases at J, with 16 bases in the middle. Germline V CDR1 and CDR2: SGHTA, FQGNSA. This CDR3 contains 16 residues. The CDR3 here is CASSLGGTGVLYEQYF. The CDR3 coding sequence is TGTGCCAGCAGCTTAGGGGGGACGGGGGTTCTCTACGAGCAGTACTTC.

The chain carries TRBV6-5 and TRBJ1-1, with D possibly TRBD1 on 5 matching bases. Germline lookup yields CDR1 MNHEY and CDR2 SVGAGI. The CDR3 spans 16 residues. Trimming removed 0 bases from V and 4 bases from J, with 15 bases in between. The CDR3 loop is CASSYSSIRVGTEAFF. The CDR3 coding sequence is TGTGCCAGCAGTTACTCGAGTATCAGGGTTGGCACTGAAGCTTTCTTT.

The gene calls are TRBV20-1 and TRBJ1-1; unclear D gene. The CDR3 sequence is 14 residues long. The V end lost 3 bases, the J end lost 1 base, and 12 bases lay between the germline ends. Germline CDR1 and CDR2: DFQATT and SNEGSKA (reference sequence). The CDR3 coding sequence is TGCAGTGCTAGTCCCAGGACGTCGAACACTGAAGCTTTCTTT. It encodes CSASPRTSNTEAFF.

This clonotype was seen a few times. V usage is TRBV15 and J usage is TRBJ2-2; 7 bases are a match to TRBD1. The V gene end was trimmed by 1 base and the J gene end by 8 bases; junction bases not matched to a gene: 10. Germline lookup yields CDR1 LNHNV and CDR2 YYDKDF (reference sequence). This CDR3 is 16 amino acids long. The CDR3 DNA follows: TGTGCCACCAGCAGAGGGACAGGCCGATCGACGGGGGAGCTGTTTTTT. It encodes CATSRGTGRSTGELFF. Full variable domain (missing parts from reference TRBV15 and TRBJ2-2): DAMVIQNPRYQVTQFGKPVTLSCSQTLNHNVMYWYQQKSSQAPKLLFHYYDKDFNNEADTPDNFQSRRPNTSFCFLDIRSPGLGDTAMYLCATSRGTGRSTGELFFGEGSRLTVL.

The chain links TRBV7-9 to TRBJ2-1; no definite D call. The CDR3 spans 15 residues. Trimming cost V 5 bases and J 0 bases, with 11 bases left between them. Germline CDR1 is SEHNR and CDR2 is FQNEAQ (reference sequence). CDR3 in amino acids: CASSPNAGSYNEQFF. The CDR3 DNA reads as TGTGCCAGCAGCCCAAACGCCGGCTCCTACAATGAGCAGTTCTTC. Filled out from reference TRBV7-9 and TRBJ2-1, the complete variable domain reads DTGVSQNPRHKITKRGQNVTFRCDPISEHNRLYWYRQTLGQGPEFLTYFQNEAQLEKSRLLSDRFSAERPKGSFSTLEIQRTEQGDSAMYLCASSPNAGSYNEQFFGPGTRLTVL.

The V and J genes are TRBV6-1 and TRBJ2-1; TRBD2 aligns across 8 bases. V dropped 6 bases and J dropped 9; count of bases not matched to a gene: 7. Germline assignment: CDR1 MNHNS and CDR2 SASEGT. The CDR3 contains 13 residues. For the CDR3, the DNA is TGTGCCAGCAGGGTCACAGGGACTAGTGAGCAGTTCTTC. Protein product: CASRVTGTSEQFF.

The chain is built from TRBV11-3 and TRBJ1-5; D may be TRBD1 (5 bases). With 9 bases removed from V and 2 bases from J, the gap between germline ends came to 20 bases. Germline loops: CDR1 SGHNT, CDR2 YENEEA. The CDR3 is made up of 16 amino acids. The CDR3 region has the DNA TGTGCCAGGCCCTGTGTGGGGCGGCGGTGCAATCAGCCCCAGCATTTT. As protein: CARPCVGRRCNQPQHF.

The chain links TRBV30 to TRBJ1-5; possible D gene TRBD1, 5 bases. The germline V gene encodes CDR1 GTSNPN and CDR2 SVGIG (reference sequence). V was cut by 0 bases and J by 7 bases, with 16 bases left in between. CDR3 size: 15 residues. The DNA of the CDR3 is TGTGCCTGGAGTGTACTCGGCGGAAGGGGCCAGCCCCAGCATTTT. Amino acids: CAWSVLGGRGQPQHF.

V gene TRBV7-8 combines with J gene TRBJ2-6, with D possibly matching TRBD1 (5 bases). The CDR3 is 17 residues long. The V gene's germline CDR1 is SGHVS and CDR2 FQNEAQ. V lost 1 base to trimming and J lost 0 bases, with 10 bases between them. The CDR3, as DNA: TGTGCCAGCAGCTTAGTAGGGGTGAGCTCTGGGGCCAACGTCCTGACTTTC. Translation: CASSLVGVSSGANVLTF.

J is TRBJ1-5 and V is TRBV12-3 or TRBV12-4, with D uncertain. This CDR3 is 13 amino acids long. Trimming removed 7 bases at V and 4 bases at J, with 11 bases between. CDR3 DNA sequence: TGTGCCAGCACCTTACTGTGGAATCAGCCCCAGCATTTT. Residues: CASTLLWNQPQHF.

The chain combines TRBV2 with TRBJ2-5, with D perhaps TRBD1 (5 bases). The CDR3 spans 14 residues. Germline lookup yields CDR1 SNHLY and CDR2 FYNNEI. Trimming removed 5 bases at V and 1 base at J, with 11 bases between. This CDR3 is CASSTIQVQETQYF. For the CDR3, the DNA is TGTGCCAGCAGTACCATACAGGTCCAAGAGACCCAGTACTTC.